Listed below are T cell receptor beta chains from one sample, sequenced in a study of T cell responses to AZD1222 COVID-19 vaccine. Profiled with immunoSEQ multiplex PCR; TCRdb holds only in-frame clones, not every one. The repertoire holds 80,000 to 130,000 clones, with 85% to 90% as singletons. This material consisted of peripheral blood, taken on day 0 of AZD1222 vaccination. Every receptor here comes from an adult in good health. The CDR3 runs from the conserved cysteine through the conserved F or W. Each record gives: J gene, V gene, clone size, D gene, CDR3 protein, CDR3 DNA. D genes are given only for firm matches. Size is stated for part of the rows, as once, few or many counts, or as a class when the clone is expanded.

J: TRBJ1-1
V: TRBV5-1
size: .
D: .
CDR3: CASSAQGRNTEAFF
DNA: TGCGCCAGCAGCGCACAGGGCCGGAACACTGAAGCTTTCTTT

J: TRBJ1-4
V: TRBV4-2
size: .
D: TRBD1
CDR3: CASSQAQGGYEKLFF
DNA: TGTGCCAGCAGCCAAGCCCAGGGGGGTTATGAAAAACTGTTTTTT

J: TRBJ1-1
V: TRBV5-1
size: .
D: .
CDR3: CASRGLPNTEAFF
DNA: TGCGCCAGCAGGGGACTACCGAACACTGAAGCTTTCTTT

J: TRBJ1-2
V: TRBV6-2/TRBV6-3
size: .
D: .
CDR3: CASSYVGLANYGYTF
DNA: TGTGCCAGCAGTTACGTCGGACTAGCTAACTATGGCTACACCTTC

J: TRBJ1-4
V: TRBV25-1
size: once
D: .
CDR3: CASSDPGEKLFF
DNA: TGTGCCAGCAGTGATCCCGGTGAAAAACTGTTTTTT

J: TRBJ1-5
V: TRBV6-5
size: .
D: .
CDR3: CASSFRQGNQPQHF
DNA: TGTGCCAGCAGTTTTCGACAGGGCAATCAGCCCCAGCATTTT

J: TRBJ2-3
V: TRBV28
size: .
D: .
CDR3: CASSPPPSLSTDTQYF
DNA: TGTGCCAGCAGTCCCCCCCCAAGTCTCAGCACAGATACGCAGTATTTT

J: TRBJ1-5
V: TRBV7-6
size: .
D: .
CDR3: CASSLLGRHQPQHF
DNA: TGTGCCAGCAGCCTACTAGGGAGGCATCAGCCCCAGCATTTT

J: TRBJ2-5
V: TRBV19
size: once
D: TRBD2
CDR3: CASSIRGGPQETQYF
DNA: TGTGCCAGTAGTATACGGGGGGGGCCTCAAGAGACCCAGTACTTC

J: TRBJ1-1
V: TRBV5-1
size: .
D: .
CDR3: CASSLAWDTEAFF
DNA: TGCGCCAGCAGCTTGGCGTGGGACACTGAAGCTTTCTTT

J: TRBJ1-1
V: TRBV5-4
size: .
D: .
CDR3: CASSSGRGGRTEAFF
DNA: TGTGCCAGCAGCTCCGGGAGGGGGGGGCGCACTGAAGCTTTCTTT

J: TRBJ1-2
V: TRBV6-5
size: .
D: .
CDR3: CASRPLGKGGGYTF
DNA: TGTGCCAGCAGACCCTTGGGGAAGGGAGGTGGCTACACCTTC

J: TRBJ2-1
V: TRBV3-1/TRBV3-2
size: .
D: .
CDR3: CASSRGLGYSNEQFF
DNA: TGTGCCAGCAGCCGAGGTTTGGGTTATAGCAATGAGCAGTTCTTC

J: TRBJ1-6
V: TRBV4-1
size: .
D: TRBD1
CDR3: CASSALLGQRFSPLHF
DNA: TGCGCCAGCAGCGCGCTCCTGGGACAGCGCTTTTCACCCCTCCACTTT

J: TRBJ1-4
V: TRBV19
size: .
D: TRBD1
CDR3: CASSTIDRVNEKLFF
DNA: TGTGCCAGTAGTACTATAGACAGGGTGAATGAAAAACTGTTTTTT

J: TRBJ1-6
V: TRBV5-1
size: .
D: .
CDR3: CASSLGSYNSPLHF
DNA: TGCGCCAGCAGCTTGGGGTCCTATAATTCACCCCTCCACTTT

J: TRBJ1-1
V: TRBV18
size: .
D: .
CDR3: CASSPLAGTEAFF
DNA: TGTGCCAGCTCACCCCTGGCAGGGACTGAAGCTTTCTTT

J: TRBJ2-3
V: TRBV7-2
size: .
D: TRBD1
CDR3: CASSRGQGFTDTQYF
DNA: TGTGCCAGCAGCCGTGGACAGGGGTTCACAGATACGCAGTATTTT

J: TRBJ1-1
V: TRBV28
size: .
D: .
CDR3: CASSLPGVNTEAFF
DNA: TGTGCCAGCAGTTTGCCCGGGGTGAACACTGAAGCTTTCTTT

J: TRBJ1-1
V: TRBV6-2/TRBV6-3
size: .
D: .
CDR3: CASSGTRMNTEAFF
DNA: TGTGCCAGCAGCGGGACAAGGATGAACACTGAAGCTTTCTTT

J: TRBJ1-5
V: TRBV7-8
size: .
D: .
CDR3: CASSRGRERQPQHF
DNA: TGTGCCAGCAGCCGAGGCAGGGAGCGGCAGCCCCAGCATTTT

J: TRBJ1-3
V: TRBV6-5
size: few
D: .
CDR3: CASKDRFSGNTIYF
DNA: TGTGCCAGCAAAGACAGGTTTTCAGGAAACACCATATATTTT

J: TRBJ1-6
V: TRBV9
size: .
D: TRBD1
CDR3: CASSRQGRSPLHF
DNA: TGTGCCAGCAGCCGACAGGGGCGGTCACCCCTCCACTTT

J: TRBJ1-1
V: TRBV4-1
size: once
D: TRBD1
CDR3: CASSQRPGQGTEAFF
DNA: TGCGCCAGCAGCCAACGTCCGGGACAGGGCACTGAAGCTTTCTTT

J: TRBJ1-2
V: TRBV28
size: .
D: TRBD1
CDR3: CASTRAGQDFYGYTF
DNA: TGTGCCAGCACCCGAGCGGGACAGGACTTTTATGGCTACACCTTC

J: TRBJ1-1
V: TRBV5-1
size: .
D: .
CDR3: CASSLAPTSNTEAFF
DNA: TGCGCCAGCAGCTTGGCACCGACATCAAACACTGAAGCTTTCTTT

J: TRBJ1-2
V: TRBV6-2/TRBV6-3
size: .
D: TRBD1
CDR3: CASSLGNLRTDRVYGYTF
DNA: TGTGCCAGCAGCCTAGGTAACCTCCGGACGGACAGGGTGTATGGCTACACCTTC

J: TRBJ1-2
V: TRBV29-1
size: .
D: .
CDR3: CSVEWILRGGYTF
DNA: TGCAGCGTTGAATGGATTCTCAGAGGTGGCTACACCTTC

J: TRBJ2-1
V: TRBV7-2
size: .
D: .
CDR3: CASSLGSREQFF
DNA: TGTGCCAGCAGCTTAGGGTCTAGGGAGCAGTTCTTC

J: TRBJ2-4
V: TRBV18
size: .
D: .
CDR3: CASSPVSPENIQYF
DNA: TGTGCCAGCTCACCCGTCTCCCCGGAAAACATTCAGTACTTC

J: TRBJ1-6
V: TRBV28
size: .
D: .
CDR3: CASSPMAARPLHF
DNA: TGTGCCAGCAGTCCTATGGCAGCTCGACCCCTCCACTTT

J: TRBJ1-3
V: TRBV18
size: .
D: TRBD1
CDR3: CASSPIDRVTNTIYF
DNA: TGTGCCAGCTCACCTATCGACAGGGTGACAAACACCATATATTTT

J: TRBJ2-1
V: TRBV2
size: .
D: TRBD2
CDR3: CASSRTSGGLRDEQFF
DNA: TGTGCCAGCAGTAGGACTAGCGGGGGCCTCAGGGATGAGCAGTTCTTC

J: TRBJ1-5
V: TRBV19
size: .
D: .
CDR3: CATKGGSATNQPQHF
DNA: TGTGCCACGAAAGGAGGTTCAGCCACCAATCAGCCCCAGCATTTT

J: TRBJ1-4
V: TRBV4-3
size: .
D: .
CDR3: CASSRSHISPGEKLFF
DNA: TGCGCCAGCAGCCGGTCCCACATCTCCCCGGGAGAAAAACTGTTTTTT

J: TRBJ1-3
V: TRBV5-1
size: .
D: .
CDR3: CASSLDGGAGSGNTIYF
DNA: TGCGCCAGCAGCTTGGATGGGGGGGCCGGCTCTGGAAACACCATATATTTT

J: TRBJ2-7
V: TRBV2
size: few
D: TRBD1
CDR3: CASSGQGYSYEQYF
DNA: TGTGCCAGCAGCGGACAGGGTTACAGCTACGAGCAGTACTTC

J: TRBJ1-3
V: TRBV18
size: .
D: TRBD1
CDR3: CASSPSQGADGNTIYF
DNA: TGTGCCAGCTCACCGAGCCAGGGGGCTGACGGAAACACCATATATTTT

J: TRBJ1-2
V: TRBV19
size: .
D: .
CDR3: CASSPKDSFDGYTF
DNA: TGTGCCAGTAGTCCCAAGGACAGTTTTGATGGCTACACCTTC

J: TRBJ1-2
V: TRBV2
size: .
D: TRBD1
CDR3: CASRGQGIDGYTF
DNA: TGTGCCAGCAGGGGACAGGGGATCGATGGCTACACCTTC

J: TRBJ2-1
V: TRBV5-1
size: .
D: .
CDR3: CASSFQGNDYNEQFF
DNA: TGCGCCAGCAGCTTTCAAGGGAACGATTACAATGAGCAGTTCTTC

J: TRBJ2-2
V: TRBV4-1
size: few
D: .
CDR3: CASSQVDLGLYTGELFF
DNA: TGCGCCAGCAGCCAAGTCGACCTGGGACTGTACACCGGGGAGCTGTTTTTT

J: TRBJ1-1
V: TRBV19
size: .
D: .
CDR3: CASSISGVTEAFF
DNA: TGTGCCAGTAGTATTTCAGGGGTCACTGAAGCTTTCTTT

J: TRBJ2-5
V: TRBV9
size: few
D: .
CDR3: CASSVNFGETQYF
DNA: TGTGCCAGCAGCGTTAACTTTGGAGAGACCCAGTACTTC

J: TRBJ2-3
V: TRBV30
size: .
D: .
CDR3: CAWTGTDIAQYF
DNA: TGTGCCTGGACCGGTACAGACATTGCTCAGTATTTT

J: TRBJ1-2
V: TRBV12-3/TRBV12-4
size: .
D: TRBD1
CDR3: CASYGQGVAGYTF
DNA: TGTGCCAGCTATGGACAGGGGGTTGCTGGCTACACCTTC

J: TRBJ1-1
V: TRBV7-9
size: .
D: TRBD1
CDR3: CASSLQGTERGAFF
DNA: TGTGCCAGCAGCTTACAAGGGACAGAGAGAGGAGCTTTCTTT

J: TRBJ2-7
V: TRBV5-1
size: .
D: .
CDR3: CASSTDSVGEQYF
DNA: TGCGCCAGCAGCACGGATTCGGTTGGCGAGCAGTACTTC

J: TRBJ1-2
V: TRBV5-5
size: .
D: .
CDR3: CASSRTLGGYTF
DNA: TGTGCCAGCAGCCGTACCCTTGGGGGCTACACCTTC

J: TRBJ2-7
V: TRBV7-6
size: .
D: .
CDR3: CASSPGPIPAYEQYF
DNA: TGTGCCAGCAGCCCTGGGCCGATTCCTGCCTACGAGCAGTACTTC

J: TRBJ1-1
V: TRBV9
size: .
D: .
CDR3: CASSVLGTAGEYGTEAFF
DNA: TGTGCCAGCAGCGTATTGGGTACGGCAGGGGAATACGGCACTGAAGCTTTCTTT

J: TRBJ2-1
V: TRBV20-1
size: few
D: .
CDR3: CSARGPNEQFF
DNA: TGCAGTGCTAGAGGACCCAATGAGCAGTTCTTC

J: TRBJ2-5
V: TRBV10-1
size: once
D: .
CDR3: CASKGTVGTQYF
DNA: TGCGCCAGCAAAGGAACCGTCGGGACCCAGTACTTC

J: TRBJ2-7
V: TRBV6-2/TRBV6-3
size: .
D: .
CDR3: CASSMNSYEQYF
DNA: TGTGCCAGCAGTATGAACTCCTACGAGCAGTACTTC

J: TRBJ1-1
V: TRBV6-1
size: few
D: .
CDR3: CASSEAGVSRAGVTEAFF
DNA: TGTGCCAGCAGTGAAGCCGGGGTCTCCAGGGCCGGTGTCACTGAAGCTTTCTTT

J: TRBJ2-3
V: TRBV7-2
size: .
D: TRBD1
CDR3: CASSLRDRVTDTQYF
DNA: TGTGCCAGCAGCTTACGAGACAGGGTCACAGATACGCAGTATTTT

J: TRBJ1-2
V: TRBV5-5
size: once
D: TRBD1
CDR3: CASNPRQGTGYGYTF
DNA: TGTGCCAGCAATCCGCGACAGGGGACGGGCTATGGCTACACCTTC

J: TRBJ2-4
V: TRBV28
size: .
D: .
CDR3: CASSLGVGALNIQYF
DNA: TGTGCCAGCAGTTTAGGGGTTGGGGCCTTGAACATTCAGTACTTC